Presented here are 26 T cell receptor beta chains from one specimen sequenced in a study of CD8+ T cells in alopecia areata. Extraction of RNA preceded its reverse transcription into cDNA, which served as the sequencing template. Sequenced by immunoSEQ multiplex PCR; TCRdb stores in-frame clones only, minus some. The profile shows fewer than 250,000 clones, about 60% of them singletons. This sample comprised CD4+ T cells sorted from blood, obtained at week 0. These receptors all stem from a human donor with alopecia areata.

This sequence joins TRBV4-1 and TRBJ1-4; D is perhaps TRBD1 (6 bases). V was pared by 0 bases and J by 5 bases, with 13 bases between. CDR1 and CDR2 (germline): MGHRA, YSYEKL. CDR3 size: 16 residues. Here the CDR3 DNA reads TGCGCCAGCAGCCAAGATCGAGGACAGAGAAATGAAAAACTGTTTTTT. Amino acids: CASSQDRGQRNEKLFF.

Only a few counts were recorded for this clone. This chain joins TRBV30 and TRBJ1-4; D may be TRBD1 (5 bases). This CDR3 region has 13 residues. CDR1 and CDR2 from the germline V gene are GTSNPN and SVGIG (reference sequence). The V end lost 0 bases, the J end lost 7 bases, and 9 bases lay between the germline ends. The CDR3 here is CAWSVQDGEKLFF. The CDR3 DNA is TGTGCCTGGAGTGTACAGGATGGTGAAAAACTGTTTTTT.

The V gene is TRBV6-5, the J gene TRBJ1-2, with no clear D. The length of the CDR3 is 14 residues. Looked up from germline, CDR1 is MNHEY and CDR2 is SVGAGI. Trimming stripped 8 bases from V and 0 bases from J, with 13 bases between. CDR3 sequence reads: CASRPPEANYGYTF. The CDR3 DNA follows: TGTGCCAGCCGACCCCCGGAGGCTAACTATGGCTACACCTTC.

The chain couples TRBV5-1 to TRBJ2-7, with 7 positions matching TRBD2. This CDR3 comprises 17 residues. Germline-derived CDR1 and CDR2 are SGHRS and YFSETQ. Unmatched junction bases numbered 15, after V lost 1 base and J lost 5 bases. In nucleotides, the CDR3 is TGCGCCAGCAGCTTGCAAGGGCGGCGAACGGGAGGAGACGAGCAGTACTTC. Translated: CASSLQGRRTGGDEQYF.

The rearrangement links TRBV9 to TRBJ1-3; 7 nucleotides line up with TRBD1. The J segment lost 5 bases and the V segment lost 3 bases, leaving 5 bases of the junction unmatched. The CDR3 is made up of 14 amino acids. CDR1 is SGDLS and CDR2 is YYNGEE in the germline V gene. This chain's CDR3 is CASSEGTARNTIYF. The CDR3 DNA follows: TGTGCCAGCAGCGAAGGGACAGCTAGAAACACCATATATTTT.

Notes on this clone: The sample carries other DNA sequences with the same CDR3. The J gene is TRBJ2-5, the V gene TRBV30; D remains ambiguous. CDR3 length: 10 residues. Germline V CDR1 and CDR2: GTSNPN, SVGIG (reference sequence). Trimming stripped 1 base from V and 4 bases from J, with 1 base between. CDR3 DNA: TGTGCCTGGAGTGGAGAGACCCAGTACTTC. The encoded protein is CAWSGETQYF.

This clone was counted a few times. The chain joins TRBV4-1 to TRBJ1-5; D unresolved. The CDR3 extends over 15 amino acids. V was shortened by 0 bases and J by 0 bases, with 6 bases between the two germline ends. The germline V gene encodes CDR1 MGHRA and CDR2 YSYEKL. The CDR3 reads CASSQEAYSNQPQHF. Here the CDR3 DNA reads TGCGCCAGCAGCCAAGAGGCGTATAGCAATCAGCCCCAGCATTTT.

The CDR3 DNA reads as TGTGCCAGCAGTTTAGGGGCCACAGATACGCAGTATTTT. This gives the protein CASSLGATDTQYF. The chain combines TRBV28 with TRBJ2-3, with a possible D match to TRBD1 (5 bases). The V gene lost 2 bases and the J gene lost 2 bases, with 5 bases spanning the gap. The CDR3 has 13 residues. Germline lookup yields CDR1 MDHEN and CDR2 SYDVKM.

This clone was picked up a small number of times. The CDR3 DNA follows: TGCGCCAGCGGACTAGCGGGAGGCAGAGATACGCAGTATTTT. Its protein is CASGLAGGRDTQYF. The J gene is TRBJ2-3, the V gene TRBV5-1, with TRBD2 identical over 14 bases. J lost 5 bases, V lost 7 bases, and 3 bases had no gene match. Germline V gives CDR1 SGHRS, CDR2 YFSETQ. The CDR3 spans 14 residues.

The gene calls are TRBV5-4 and TRBJ1-4, with 9 positions matching TRBD1. V lost 6 bases and J lost 5; bases outside the gene matches: 11. Germline V gene lookup returns CDR1 SGHNT and CDR2 YYREEE (reference sequence). CDR3 size: 16 residues. The chain's CDR3 is CASTYTTGTGNEKLFF. CDR3 nucleotides: TGTGCCAGCACCTACACCACCGGGACAGGGAATGAAAAACTGTTTTTT.

The chain has TRBV7-3 and TRBJ2-1, with D possibly being TRBD2 (5 bases). This CDR3 is built from 16 residues. Germline V CDR1 and CDR2: SGHTA, FQGTGA. Trimming removed 5 bases at V and 4 bases at J, with 18 bases between. CDR3 region: CASSVGSGSLYNEQFF. The CDR3 DNA sequence: TGTGCCAGCAGCGTAGGGAGCGGATCCCTTTACAATGAGCAGTTCTTC.

The chain couples TRBV6-5 to TRBJ1-2, with D uncertain. The CDR3 totals 14 residues. The germline V and J ends were trimmed by 4 bases and 2 bases, with 11 bases remaining between them. In germline, CDR1 is MNHEY, CDR2 SVGAGI. Here the CDR3 reads CASSLGDANYGYTF. The DNA of the CDR3 is TGTGCCAGCAGTTTAGGAGACGCAAACTATGGCTACACCTTC.

This rearrangement joins TRBV4-1 to TRBJ2-7, with 8 bases that match TRBD1. Germline-derived CDR1 and CDR2 are MGHRA and YSYEKL. The CDR3 runs 16 residues. After removal of 2 bases from V and 3 bases from J, the junction contained 9 bases not matched to a gene. The CDR3 reads CASSQNLRTGSYEQYF. The CDR3 bases are TGCGCCAGCAGCCAAAACCTTAGGACAGGGAGCTACGAGCAGTACTTC.

The chain recombines TRBV25-1 with TRBJ2-5; D ambiguous. The CDR3 loop spans 14 amino acids. Germline V lookup: CDR1 MGHDK, CDR2 SYGVNS. Trimming took off 0 bases at V and 1 base at J, with 6 bases between the two ends. Here the CDR3 DNA reads TGTGCCAGCAGTGAATACTACCGCCAAGAGACCCAGTACTTC. Its protein product is CASSEYYRQETQYF.

The V call is TRBV9, the J call TRBJ2-3; a weak D match, TRBD1 (6 bases). Trimming cost V 0 bases and J 3 bases, with 14 bases left between them. This CDR3 is 16 amino acids long. The germline gives CDR1 SGDLS, CDR2 YYNGEE. CDR3 in amino acids: CASSVAGHQTTDTQYF. The DNA of the CDR3 is TGTGCCAGCAGCGTAGCGGGACACCAAACGACAGATACGCAGTATTTT.

The chain recombines TRBV7-2 with TRBJ1-2, with a possible D match to TRBD1 (5 bases). Trimming stripped 0 bases from V and 10 bases from J, with 9 bases between. The CDR3 has 12 amino acids. CDR1 and CDR2 (germline): SGHTA, FQGNSA. The CDR3 DNA is TGTGCCAGCAGCTTAGCGAAGGGGCACTACACCTTC. Its translation: CASSLAKGHYTF.

This clone was observed a few times. V gene TRBV5-1 combines with J gene TRBJ2-5, with 9 bases identical to TRBD1. The CDR3 spans 15 residues. V shed 1 base and J 6 bases; nucleotides not matched to a gene: 7. Germline V CDR1 and CDR2: SGHRS, YFSETQ. Here the CDR3 reads CASSLRGQGLKTQYF. The CDR3 nucleotides are TGCGCCAGCAGCTTGCGGGGACAGGGTTTGAAGACCCAGTACTTC.

The V call is TRBV9, the J call TRBJ2-7, with a possible D match to TRBD1 (5 bases). V lost 4 bases to trimming and J lost 4 bases, with 9 bases between them. In germline, CDR1 is SGDLS, CDR2 YYNGEE. The CDR3 totals 12 residues. DNA for the CDR3: TGTGCCAGCAGCCAGGGTGGGTACGAGCAGTACTTC. It codes for CASSQGGYEQYF.

This clone was seen only once. The chain joins TRBV11-2 to TRBJ2-3; 11 bases line up with TRBD2. CDR3 length: 15 amino acids. The V gene's germline CDR1 is SGHAT and CDR2 FQNNGV. Trimming at V came to 3 bases and at J to 4 bases, leaving 3 bases not matched to a gene. The CDR3 loop reads CASSLTSGVSDTQYF. For the CDR3, the DNA is TGTGCCAGCAGCTTGACTAGCGGGGTTTCAGATACGCAGTATTTT.

Concerning this clone: In the same sample, other DNA sequences code for this CDR3. This rearrangement joins TRBV20-1 to TRBJ2-1; D is uncertain. Germline CDR1 DFQATT, CDR2 SNEGSKA (reference sequence). Trimming stripped 6 bases from V and 7 bases from J, with 7 bases between. The CDR3 length is 10 residues. Written as DNA, the CDR3 is TGCAGTGCCGGGTTGAATGAGCAGTTCTTC. Protein sequence: CSAGLNEQFF.

The gene calls are TRBV6-5 and TRBJ2-1, with D perhaps TRBD1 or TRBD2 (5 bases each). This CDR3 comprises 14 residues. Per the germline V gene, CDR1 is MNHEY and CDR2 is SVGAGI. V was trimmed by 6 bases and J by 5 bases, leaving 14 bases between them. In DNA, the CDR3 is TGTGCCAGCAGGGTCCGGGACCCTGACAATGAGCAGTTCTTC. The encoded protein is CASRVRDPDNEQFF.

This clone was detected only a few times. The rearrangement joins TRBV6-4 to TRBJ2-3; 12 bases match TRBD2. CDR3 length equals 15 residues. CDR1 is MRHNA, CDR2 SNTAGT, per germline. The J segment lost 4 bases and the V segment lost 4 bases, leaving 3 bases of the junction unmatched. The CDR3, as DNA: TGTGCCAGCAGTGGGACTAGCGGGAACTCAGATACGCAGTATTTT. Protein: CASSGTSGNSDTQYF.

The DNA for the CDR3 is TGTGCCAGCAGCTTAAGTCAGGGTCGGAGCACAGATACGCAGTATTTT. It specifies CASSLSQGRSTDTQYF. The chain is built from TRBV7-3 and TRBJ2-3; D is perhaps TRBD1 (5 bases). V was cut by 1 base and J by 0 bases, with 11 bases left in between. There are 16 residues in the CDR3. Germline CDR1 SGHTA, CDR2 FQGTGA.

The CDR3 region has the DNA TGTGCCTGGACCTCGGGGTATGGCTACACCTTC. It codes for CAWTSGYGYTF. The chain is built from TRBV30 and TRBJ1-2, with D uncertain. CDR1 GTSNPN and CDR2 SVGIG come from the germline V gene (reference sequence). Trimming took 4 bases from V and 5 from J, leaving 8 bases between them. CDR3 length: 11 residues.

The chain recombines TRBV6-5 with TRBJ1-1, with D uncertain. The CDR3 loop spans 13 amino acids. The germline V gene encodes CDR1 MNHEY and CDR2 SVGAGI. V gave up 3 bases and J gave up 1 base, with 6 bases separating them. In DNA, the CDR3 is TGTGCCAGCAGTTATTGGGAGAACACTGAAGCTTTCTTT. Protein sequence: CASSYWENTEAFF.

This clone came up many times. The rearrangement uses TRBV6-1 and TRBJ2-3; 14 positions agree with TRBD2. In germline, CDR1 is MNHNS, CDR2 SASEGT. The CDR3 length is 17 residues. The trim removed 3 bases at V and 6 bases at J, leaving 8 bases unmatched. CDR3 DNA: TGTGCCAGCAGTGATTCGGGACTAGCGGGGGCCGGCGATACGCAGTATTTT. Amino acids: CASSDSGLAGAGDTQYF.